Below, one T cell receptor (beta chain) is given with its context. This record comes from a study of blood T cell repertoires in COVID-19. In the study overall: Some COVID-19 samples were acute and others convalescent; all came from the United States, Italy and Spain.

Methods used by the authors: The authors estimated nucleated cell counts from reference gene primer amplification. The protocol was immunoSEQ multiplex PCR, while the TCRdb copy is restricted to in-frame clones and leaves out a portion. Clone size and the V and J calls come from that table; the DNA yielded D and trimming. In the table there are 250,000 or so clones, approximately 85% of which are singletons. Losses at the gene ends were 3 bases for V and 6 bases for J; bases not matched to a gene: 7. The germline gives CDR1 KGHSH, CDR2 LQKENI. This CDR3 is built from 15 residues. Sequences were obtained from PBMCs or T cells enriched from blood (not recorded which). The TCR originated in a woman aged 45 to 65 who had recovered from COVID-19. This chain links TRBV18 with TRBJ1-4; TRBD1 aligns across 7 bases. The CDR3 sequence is CASSPYGTEDEKLFF. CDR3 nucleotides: TGTGCCAGCTCACCGTACGGGACAGAAGATGAAAAACTGTTTTTT.